The entry below gives a single T cell receptor (beta chain) sequence along with its context. Antigen specificity is unknown. 200 ng DNA, around 30,000 T cell genomes, went into each sorted-subset replicate PCR. The table came from immunoSEQ multiplex PCR; TCRdb's copy has only in-frame clones and leaves some out. The repertoire holds 2 million to 3 million clones, around 94% seen once, with over 0.12% in the top ten. These data are taken from a study of shared clonotypes between healthy human individuals. Regarding the study as a whole: With few donors, the genetic and exposure-history diversity represented was limited. Relative to memory subsets, naive subsets generally showed larger estimated richness.

CDR1 is SEHNR and CDR2 is FQNEAQ in the germline V gene (reference sequence). The CDR3 extends over 17 amino acids. With 5 bases clipped from V and 4 bases from J, the junction kept 11 bases outside the gene matches. Donation came from healthy HIV-negative adults that had no recent acute infections or vaccinations. This TCR came from a man younger than 35 in good health. The chain links TRBV7-9 to TRBJ1-4, with 9 bases that match TRBD1. The sample consisted of naive CD4+ T cells sorted from blood. Stated subset: CD45RA+ positively selected. The CDR3 protein is CASSLNLGQGNNEKLFF. The CDR3 nucleotides are TGTGCCAGCAGCCTAAATCTAGGACAGGGGAATAATGAAAAACTGTTTTTT. The full variable domain, completed using reference TRBV7-9 and TRBJ1-4, is DTGVSQNPRHKITKRGQNVTFRCDPISEHNRLYWYRQTLGQGPEFLTYFQNEAQLEKSRLLSDRFSAERPKGSFSTLEIQRTEQGDSAMYLCASSLNLGQGNNEKLFFGSGTQLSVL.